The 4 T cell receptor beta chains listed next were all sequenced from one sample in a study of shared clonotypes between healthy human individuals. TCRdb's table, derived via immunoSEQ multiplex PCR, lists solely in-frame clones and lacks some. The table has about 2.3 million clones, roughly 93% seen once. The sample was naive CD4+ T cells from PBMCs. Subset here: CD45RA+ positively selected. These receptors were taken from a man between 18 and 29 years old in good health. Some clones in this sample may be carry-over from other donors' samples.

The chain is built from TRBV5-8 and TRBJ2-7; D unresolved. The CDR3 totals 13 residues. The V end was cut by 4 bases, the J end by 5 bases, with 13 bases between. The V gene's germline CDR1 is SGHTS and CDR2 YDEGEE. This CDR3 reads CASSTDTVHEQYF. The CDR3 DNA reads TGTGCCAGCAGCACCGACACGGTACACGAGCAGTACTTC.

This clone was observed a few times. The chain carries TRBV10-3 and TRBJ1-5; no definite D call. CDR1 is ENHRY, CDR2 SYGVKD, per germline. The CDR3 loop spans 15 amino acids. The germline V and J ends were trimmed by 2 bases and 0 bases, with 8 bases remaining between them. As DNA, the CDR3 is TGTGCCATCAGTGAGGCAAACCTTAGCAATCAGCCCCAGCATTTT. Translating gives CAISEANLSNQPQHF.

The chain is built from TRBV7-6 and TRBJ2-5, with TRBD2 identical over 8 bases. V lost 4 bases and J lost 0; bases outside the gene matches: 7. The germline CDR1 and CDR2 sequences are SGHVS and FNYEAQ. The CDR3 contains 16 residues. The CDR3 DNA reads as TGTGCCAGCAGCTCCCTCCGGGGGGGGTACCAAGAGACCCAGTACTTC. Its protein product is CASSSLRGGYQETQYF.

The chain couples TRBV18 to TRBJ1-2; no reliable D call. The ends were cut back, 6 bases at V and 3 bases at J, with 14 bases in the middle. Germline CDR1 and CDR2: KGHSH and LQKENI. This CDR3 has 14 amino acids. CDR3 sequence (DNA): TGTGCCAGCTCCTTGACATTGCAGGACTATGGCTACACCTTC. Its translation is CASSLTLQDYGYTF.